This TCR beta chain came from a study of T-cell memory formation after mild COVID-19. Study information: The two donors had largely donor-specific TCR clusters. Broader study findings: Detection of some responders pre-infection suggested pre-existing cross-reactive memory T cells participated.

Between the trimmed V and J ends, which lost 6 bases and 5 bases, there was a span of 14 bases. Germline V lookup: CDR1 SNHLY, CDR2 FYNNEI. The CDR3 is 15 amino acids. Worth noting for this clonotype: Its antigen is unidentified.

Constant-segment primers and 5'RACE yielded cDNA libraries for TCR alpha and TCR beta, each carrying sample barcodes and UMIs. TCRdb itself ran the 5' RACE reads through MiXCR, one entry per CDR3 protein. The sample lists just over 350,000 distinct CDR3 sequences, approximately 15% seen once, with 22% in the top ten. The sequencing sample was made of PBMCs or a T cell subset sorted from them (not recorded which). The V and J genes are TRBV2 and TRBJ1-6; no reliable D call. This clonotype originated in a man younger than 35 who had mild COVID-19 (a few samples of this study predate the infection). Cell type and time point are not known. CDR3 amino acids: CASRRTLADNSPLHF. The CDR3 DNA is TGTGCCAGCAGGAGGACGCTGGCGGATAATTCACCCCTCCACTTT.